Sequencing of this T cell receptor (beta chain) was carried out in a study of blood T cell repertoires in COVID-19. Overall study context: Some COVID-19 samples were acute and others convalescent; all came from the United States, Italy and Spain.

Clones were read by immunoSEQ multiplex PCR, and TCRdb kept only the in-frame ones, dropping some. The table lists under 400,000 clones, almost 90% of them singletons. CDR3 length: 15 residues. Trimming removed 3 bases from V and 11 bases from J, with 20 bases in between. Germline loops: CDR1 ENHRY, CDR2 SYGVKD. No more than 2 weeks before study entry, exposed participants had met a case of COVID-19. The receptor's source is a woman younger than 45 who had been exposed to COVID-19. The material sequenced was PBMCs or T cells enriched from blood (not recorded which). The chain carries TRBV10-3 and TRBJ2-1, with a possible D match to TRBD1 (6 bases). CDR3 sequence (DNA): TGTGCCATCAGTGATCGAAGAACAGGGTTCGGGAAGCAGTTCTTC. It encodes CAISDRRTGFGKQFF.